This T cell receptor beta chain was captured in a study of blood T cell repertoires in COVID-19. Study summary: The analysed material was cDNA or gDNA that came from T cells, B-cell-depleted T cells, or PBMCs.

All enrollees were roughly 18 to 90 years old and from approximately 25 US areas. Participant reports of clinical history set cohort assignment. Each recovered donor of Cohort 3 presented with two negative PCRs, clearance, or symptom resolution. Trimming cost V 3 bases and J 3 bases, with 15 bases left between them. CDR1 and CDR2 (germline): GTSNPN, SVGIG (reference sequence). The CDR3 has 15 residues. Libraries were prepared by immunoSEQ multiplex PCR; TCRdb keeps only in-frame clonotypes and omits some of them. This sample has approximately 490,000 clones, with 88% found just once. This chain connects TRBV30 to TRBJ2-1, with a possible D match to TRBD1 (7 bases). Sequencing was carried out using PBMCs or T cells enriched from blood (not recorded which). The sequence was obtained from a woman aged 55 to 70 who had recovered from COVID-19. CDR3 bases: TGTGCCTGGAGGGGGTGGAGGGACAGCTACAATGAGCAGTTCTTC. This codes for CAWRGWRDSYNEQFF.